This TCR beta chain was sequenced during a study of PD-1 blockade in classical Hodgkin lymphoma. Study information: A 3 mg/kg intravenous dose of nivolumab was received by patients every 2 weeks. Broader study findings: Patients starting nivolumab under 1 year after ASCT were excluded. Whereas CD4+ TCR diversity had risen significantly by C4D1, CD8+ TCR diversity had not.

Time point here: cycle 4 day 1 (C4D1), after 5 to 7 weeks of nivolumab. There was relapse after autologous stem cell transplantation in every patient, and there was variation in brentuximab vedotin exposure. The study recorded best responses of complete response, partial response or progressive disease. Sequenced by immunoSEQ multiplex PCR; TCRdb stores in-frame clones only, minus some. The sample consists of 90,000 to 110,000 clones, approximately 89% of them appearing once. The germline gives CDR1 WSHSY, CDR2 SAAADI. CDR3 size: 15 residues. V lost 2 bases and J lost 1, with 11 bases in between. Note on this clone: Antigen: not known.

The material sequenced was peripheral blood mononuclear cells (PBMCs), taken before the fourth cycle of nivolumab. The genes are TRBV10-2 and TRBJ2-5; no clear D gene. This TCR was recovered from a human donor with classical Hodgkin lymphoma. CDR3 loop: CASSERLVIQETQYF. The CDR3 coding sequence is TGCGCCAGCAGTGAGAGGCTGGTAATCCAAGAGACCCAGTACTTC.